This T cell receptor (beta chain) is drawn from a study of spatial heterogeneity in lung cancer. Study-wide context: The cohort: some 70 early-stage, untreated non-small cell lung cancer patients.

TCRdb re-called the 5' RACE reads through MiXCR, storing one row per CDR3 protein. The data show under 75,000 distinct CDR3 sequences, with approximately 8.9% seen just once and 1.9% held by the top ten. This clonotype was recorded a few times. Specified time point: blood at routine non-recurrence follow-up after resection. No cell sorting; template was whole RNA from tumor, lung tissue or PBMC. Between the trimmed V and J ends, which lost 10 bases and 5 bases, there was a span of 17 bases. This CDR3 has 13 amino acids. This chain connects TRBV12-3 or TRBV12-4 to TRBJ1-1; D is unresolved. This receptor was taken from a female donor with early-stage non-small cell lung cancer. Specimen: PBMCs, collected at follow-up. The CDR3 DNA reads TGTGCCACTTCTTCATGGTCAGTGACTGAAGCTTTCTTT. It codes for CATSSWSVTEAFF.